This T cell receptor (beta chain) was observed in a study of immune characterization of retroperitoneal liposarcoma. In this sample, this clonotype turned up once. The CDR3 runs to 16 residues. V trimming: 1 base; J trimming: 4 bases; junction bases outside the gene matches: 6. Germline CDR1 and CDR2: SGHVS and FNYEAQ. TCRdb re-called the PCR reads with MiXCR, one entry per CDR3 protein. Seen here are about 8,200 distinct CDR3 sequences, more than 40% observed once, and the top ten hold more than 12%. Material: tumor tissue. The gene calls are TRBV7-6 and TRBJ2-3, with TRBD1 matching over 9 bases. The clonotype comes from a male donor with retroperitoneal liposarcoma. Here the CDR3 reads CASSLVGTGFPDTQYF. The CDR3 DNA reads as TGTGCCAGCAGCTTAGTGGGGACAGGGTTTCCAGATACGCAGTATTTT.